The entry below describes one TCR beta chain. The target antigen is unknown. PBMCs, at least 6.5 million per sample, were isolated. This sample stems from a study of blood T cells in healthy people across ages. Findings and limits, study-wide: Unsorted PBMCs blocked a conclusive comparison of naive and antigen-experienced cells. Across samples, TCR beta diversity tracked strongly with naive T cell percentage.

Primers used in a second PCR of about 7 to 12 cycles were a sample-barcoded 5' primer and a J-beta primer mix. TCRdb reprocessed the 5' RACE reads with MiXCR, giving one entry per CDR3 protein. The repertoire holds 1.5 million to 2 million distinct CDR3 sequences, roughly 27% seen once, with about 7.7% in the top ten. With 0 bases clipped from V and 5 bases from J, the junction kept 15 bases outside the gene matches. CDR3 length equals 18 residues. CDR1 and CDR2 (germline): LGHDT, YNNKEL (reference sequence). The sequenced material came from blood. The chain employs TRBV3-1 and TRBJ2-7, with 8 bases identical to TRBD1. The sequence came from a woman under 40 in good health. The CDR3 DNA sequence: TGTGCCAGCAGCCAAGATCCCCTATCAGGGACAGGACGGGACGAGCAGTACTTC. It specifies CASSQDPLSGTGRDEQYF.